This record looks at one T cell receptor (beta chain) sequence and its context. Its target is unknown. The sample comes from a study of CXCR3-negative and CXCR3-positive naive CD8 T cells. Germline values: CDR1 PRHDT, CDR2 FYEKMQ (reference sequence). The CDR3 is 16 residues long. 5' RACE with UMI labels generated the TRB cDNA libraries. TCRdb re-called the 5' RACE reads; one entry per CDR3 protein, DNA not given. The sample data list tens of thousands of distinct CDR3 sequences. Study results and limitations: CXCR3-positive naive cells carried more hydrophobic TRB CDR3s than CXCR3-negative ones.

Triplicate sorting captured about 320,000 cells each from every CD8+ T cell subset. CD45RO-CCR7+CD27+CD95- cells counted as naive CD8+ T cells. The chain combines TRBV13 with TRBJ1-1; the TRBD1 assignment by TCRdb is unverifiable without DNA. This receptor was taken from a human donor in good health. Some clones in this sample may be carry-over from other donors' samples. Specimen: naive CXCR3+ CD8+ T cells from blood. Subset meaning: CD45RO-CCR7+CD27+CD95- naive CD8+ T cells expressing CXCR3 (TNR3+). The CDR3 is CASSRYQEWGDTEAFF.